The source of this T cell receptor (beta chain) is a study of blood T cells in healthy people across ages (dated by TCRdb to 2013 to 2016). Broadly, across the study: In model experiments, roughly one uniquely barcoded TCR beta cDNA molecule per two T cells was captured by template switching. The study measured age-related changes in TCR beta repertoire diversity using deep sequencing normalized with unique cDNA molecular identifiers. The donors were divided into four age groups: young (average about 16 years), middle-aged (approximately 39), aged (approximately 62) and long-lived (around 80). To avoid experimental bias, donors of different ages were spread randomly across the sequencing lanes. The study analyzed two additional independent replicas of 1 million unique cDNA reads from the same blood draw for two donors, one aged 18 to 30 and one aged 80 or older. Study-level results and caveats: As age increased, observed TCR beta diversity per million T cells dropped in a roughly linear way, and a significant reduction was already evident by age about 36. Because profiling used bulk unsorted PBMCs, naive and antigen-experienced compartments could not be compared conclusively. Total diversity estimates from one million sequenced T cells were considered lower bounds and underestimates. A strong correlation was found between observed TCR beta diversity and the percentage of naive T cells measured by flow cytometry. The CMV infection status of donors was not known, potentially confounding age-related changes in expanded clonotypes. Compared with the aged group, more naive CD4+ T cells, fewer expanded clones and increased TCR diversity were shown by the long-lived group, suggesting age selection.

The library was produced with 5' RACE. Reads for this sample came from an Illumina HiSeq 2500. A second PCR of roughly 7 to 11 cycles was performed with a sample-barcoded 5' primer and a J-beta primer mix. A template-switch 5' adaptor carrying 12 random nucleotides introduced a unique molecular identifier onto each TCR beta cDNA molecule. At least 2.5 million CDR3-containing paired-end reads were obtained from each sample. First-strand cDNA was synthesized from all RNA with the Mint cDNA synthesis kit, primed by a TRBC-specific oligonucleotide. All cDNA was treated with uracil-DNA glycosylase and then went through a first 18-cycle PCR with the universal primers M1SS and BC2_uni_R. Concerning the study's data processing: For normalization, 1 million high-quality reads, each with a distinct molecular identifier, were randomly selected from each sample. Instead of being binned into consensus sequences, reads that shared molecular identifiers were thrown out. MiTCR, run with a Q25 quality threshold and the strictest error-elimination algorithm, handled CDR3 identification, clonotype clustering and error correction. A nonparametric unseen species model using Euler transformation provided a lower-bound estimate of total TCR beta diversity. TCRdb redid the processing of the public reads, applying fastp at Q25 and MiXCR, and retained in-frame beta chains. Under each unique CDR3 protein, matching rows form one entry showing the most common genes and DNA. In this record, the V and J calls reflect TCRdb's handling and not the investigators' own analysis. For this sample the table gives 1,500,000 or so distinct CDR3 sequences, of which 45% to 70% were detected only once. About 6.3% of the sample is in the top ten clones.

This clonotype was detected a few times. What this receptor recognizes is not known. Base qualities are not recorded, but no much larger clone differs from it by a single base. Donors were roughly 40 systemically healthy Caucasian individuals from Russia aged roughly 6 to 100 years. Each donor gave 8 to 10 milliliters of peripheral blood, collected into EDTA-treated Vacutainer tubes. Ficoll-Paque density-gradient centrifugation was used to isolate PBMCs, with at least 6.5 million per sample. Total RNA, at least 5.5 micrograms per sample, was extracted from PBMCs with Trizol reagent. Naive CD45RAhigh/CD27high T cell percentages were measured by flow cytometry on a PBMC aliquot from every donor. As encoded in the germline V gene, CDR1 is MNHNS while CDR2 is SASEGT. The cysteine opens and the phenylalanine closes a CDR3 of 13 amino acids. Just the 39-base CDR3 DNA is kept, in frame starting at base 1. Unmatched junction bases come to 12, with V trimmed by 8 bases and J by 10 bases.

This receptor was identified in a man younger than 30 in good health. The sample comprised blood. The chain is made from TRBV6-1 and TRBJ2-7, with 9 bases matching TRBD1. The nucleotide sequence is TGTGCCAGCCACGAAAGGGGACAGGGAAATCAGTACTTC. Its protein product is CASHERGQGNQYF.